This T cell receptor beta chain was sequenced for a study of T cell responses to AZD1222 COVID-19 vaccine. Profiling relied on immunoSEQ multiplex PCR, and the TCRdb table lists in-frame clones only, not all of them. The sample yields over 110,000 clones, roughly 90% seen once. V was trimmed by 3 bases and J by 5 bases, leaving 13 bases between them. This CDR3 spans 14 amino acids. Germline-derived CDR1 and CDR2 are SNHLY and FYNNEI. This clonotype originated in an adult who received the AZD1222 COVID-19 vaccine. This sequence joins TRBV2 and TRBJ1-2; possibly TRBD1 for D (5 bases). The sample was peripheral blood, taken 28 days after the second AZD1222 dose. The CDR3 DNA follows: TGTGCCAGCAGTGAGCAAAATTGGGGGTATGGCTACACCTTC. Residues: CASSEQNWGYGYTF. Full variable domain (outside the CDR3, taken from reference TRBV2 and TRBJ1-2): EPEVTQTPSHQVTQMGQEVILRCVPISNHLYFYWYRQILGQKVEFLVSFYNNEISEKSEIFDDQFSVERPDGSNFTLKIRSTKLEDSAMYFCASSEQNWGYGYTFGSGTRLTVV.